Listed below are T cell receptor beta chains from one sample, sequenced in a study of lymphopenia after photon versus proton radiotherapy. TCRdb's copy holds only in-frame clones and misses some; the assay was immunoSEQ multiplex PCR. The table has over 55,000 clones, 85% to 90% seen once. This sample comprised peripheral blood, obtained from a patient treated with proton-based radiotherapy. These receptors were obtained from an elderly man with esophageal cancer. CDR3s include the opening cysteine and the closing phenylalanine or tryptophan. Fields, in order: J gene, D gene, clone size, V gene, CDR3 DNA, CDR3 protein. D genes are given only for firm matches. Size values are once, few and many counts, or a class for expanded clones, and some rows have none.

J gene: TRBJ2-7
D gene: TRBD2
clone size: -
V gene: TRBV7-2
CDR3 DNA: TGTGCCAGCAGCTTTATAGCGGGAGGGCCCTACGAGCAGTACTTC
CDR3 protein: CASSFIAGGPYEQYF

J gene: TRBJ1-2
D gene: -
clone size: -
V gene: TRBV5-6
CDR3 DNA: TGTGCCAGCAGCCCTCCTCGACACCAGAACTATGGCTACACCTTC
CDR3 protein: CASSPPRHQNYGYTF

J gene: TRBJ2-7
D gene: -
clone size: -
V gene: TRBV2
CDR3 DNA: TGTGCCAGCACCTTGACACGAACAACCTACGAGCAGTACTTC
CDR3 protein: CASTLTRTTYEQYF

J gene: TRBJ2-7
D gene: -
clone size: -
V gene: TRBV19
CDR3 DNA: TGTGCCAGTAAGGGGCAGATAAGCTCCTACGAGCAGTACTTC
CDR3 protein: CASKGQISSYEQYF

J gene: TRBJ2-6
D gene: -
clone size: few
V gene: TRBV6-5
CDR3 DNA: TGTGCCAGCAGGGGGTCGTGGGGGGCCAACGTCCTGACTTTC
CDR3 protein: CASRGSWGANVLTF

J gene: TRBJ1-6
D gene: -
clone size: few
V gene: TRBV30
CDR3 DNA: TGTGCCTGGGGTCTAGGGAGGAGATCACCCCTCCACTTT
CDR3 protein: CAWGLGRRSPLHF

J gene: TRBJ1-6
D gene: -
clone size: -
V gene: TRBV5-1
CDR3 DNA: TGCGCCAGCAGCCCGCAGGGACTTAATTCACCCCTCCACTTT
CDR3 protein: CASSPQGLNSPLHF

J gene: TRBJ2-5
D gene: -
clone size: -
V gene: TRBV7-9
CDR3 DNA: TGTGCCAGCAGCCCTGGGGTAGGGGGTCCAAAGACCCAGTACTTC
CDR3 protein: CASSPGVGGPKTQYF

J gene: TRBJ2-1
D gene: -
clone size: -
V gene: TRBV19
CDR3 DNA: TGTGCCAGTAGTATCTTCGCAGGGTGGACCTACAATGAGCAGTTCTTC
CDR3 protein: CASSIFAGWTYNEQFF

J gene: TRBJ2-3
D gene: -
clone size: -
V gene: TRBV2
CDR3 DNA: TGTGCCACTTATCGACCGGACACAGATACGCAGTATTTT
CDR3 protein: CATYRPDTDTQYF

J gene: TRBJ2-5
D gene: TRBD2
clone size: -
V gene: TRBV4-1
CDR3 DNA: TGCGCCAGCAGCCAAGAAACTAGCGGGGGGGCGGCCGCTGAGACCCAGTACTTC
CDR3 protein: CASSQETSGGAAAETQYF

J gene: TRBJ1-6
D gene: TRBD1
clone size: -
V gene: TRBV5-1
CDR3 DNA: TGCGCCAGCAGCTTGTCACTCTCCGACCAGGGGGATTCACCCCTCCACTTT
CDR3 protein: CASSLSLSDQGDSPLHF

J gene: TRBJ2-5
D gene: TRBD2
clone size: -
V gene: TRBV11-2
CDR3 DNA: TGTGCCAGCAGCTGGGAGCGGGGTGAGACCCAGTACTTC
CDR3 protein: CASSWERGETQYF

J gene: TRBJ2-7
D gene: -
clone size: -
V gene: TRBV4-1
CDR3 DNA: TGCGCCAGCAGCCAAGATCTGGTCGAGATCTCCTACGAGCAGTACTTC
CDR3 protein: CASSQDLVEISYEQYF

J gene: TRBJ1-1
D gene: -
clone size: -
V gene: TRBV6-6
CDR3 DNA: TGTGCCAGCAGCCCCCTTACGGGGGTCGGAGCTTTCTTT
CDR3 protein: CASSPLTGVGAFF

J gene: TRBJ1-1
D gene: -
clone size: -
V gene: TRBV7-2
CDR3 DNA: TGTGCCAGCAGCTTAGTCGGGAACACTGAAGCTTTCTTT
CDR3 protein: CASSLVGNTEAFF

J gene: TRBJ2-3
D gene: -
clone size: -
V gene: TRBV7-2
CDR3 DNA: TGTGCCAGCAGCCGGACGTCCCCTCGCACAGATACGCAGTATTTT
CDR3 protein: CASSRTSPRTDTQYF

J gene: TRBJ2-3
D gene: TRBD1
clone size: -
V gene: TRBV5-1
CDR3 DNA: TGCGCCAGCAGCCAGGGACAGGCTCGGGCGGATACGCAGTATTTT
CDR3 protein: CASSQGQARADTQYF

J gene: TRBJ2-1
D gene: TRBD2
clone size: -
V gene: TRBV10-1
CDR3 DNA: TGCGCCAGCAGGGACGCTAGCGGGGGGGCGGGGACCGATGAGCAGTTCTTC
CDR3 protein: CASRDASGGAGTDEQFF

J gene: TRBJ2-7
D gene: -
clone size: -
V gene: TRBV7-2
CDR3 DNA: TGTGCCAGCATTCGGACAGTAGGGGACGAGCAGTACTTC
CDR3 protein: CASIRTVGDEQYF

J gene: TRBJ2-5
D gene: -
clone size: -
V gene: TRBV11-2
CDR3 DNA: TGTGCCAGCAGCTTAATGGCAGGCCAAGAGACCCAGTACTTC
CDR3 protein: CASSLMAGQETQYF

J gene: TRBJ1-6
D gene: -
clone size: -
V gene: TRBV10-3
CDR3 DNA: TGTGCTGTGAGGGGGGATGTCGATAATTCACCCCTCCACTTT
CDR3 protein: CAVRGDVDNSPLHF

J gene: TRBJ1-5
D gene: TRBD1
clone size: -
V gene: TRBV6-5
CDR3 DNA: TGTGCCAGCAGTACAGACAGGGGCAATCAGCCCCAGCATTTT
CDR3 protein: CASSTDRGNQPQHF

J gene: TRBJ1-5
D gene: TRBD1
clone size: -
V gene: TRBV2
CDR3 DNA: TGTGCCAGCAGTTCGTTCGGGACAGGGGTAGGGCAGCCCCAGCATTTT
CDR3 protein: CASSSFGTGVGQPQHF

J gene: TRBJ2-5
D gene: TRBD2
clone size: -
V gene: TRBV18
CDR3 DNA: TGTGCCAGCTCCATAGCGGGAGCGACCCGGGAGACCCAGTACTTC
CDR3 protein: CASSIAGATRETQYF

J gene: TRBJ1-1
D gene: -
clone size: -
V gene: TRBV19
CDR3 DNA: TGTGCCAGTAGTATTCAGGGCCCGAACACTGAAGCTTTCTTT
CDR3 protein: CASSIQGPNTEAFF

J gene: TRBJ1-2
D gene: -
clone size: -
V gene: TRBV28
CDR3 DNA: TGTGCCAGCAGTTTAGCGGACGGCTATGGCTACACCTTC
CDR3 protein: CASSLADGYGYTF

J gene: TRBJ2-5
D gene: TRBD2
clone size: -
V gene: TRBV7-6
CDR3 DNA: TGTGCCAGCAACCCCCTAGCGGGGGGGAAAGAGACCCAGTACTTC
CDR3 protein: CASNPLAGGKETQYF

J gene: TRBJ1-3
D gene: -
clone size: -
V gene: TRBV11-2
CDR3 DNA: TGTGCCAGCAGCTTAGGACAAGACTCTGGAAACACCATATATTTT
CDR3 protein: CASSLGQDSGNTIYF

J gene: TRBJ2-3
D gene: TRBD2
clone size: -
V gene: TRBV27
CDR3 DNA: TGTGCCAGCAGTACAGGACTAGTCCGAGATACGCAGTATTTT
CDR3 protein: CASSTGLVRDTQYF

J gene: TRBJ2-7
D gene: -
clone size: -
V gene: TRBV29-1
CDR3 DNA: TGCAGCGTTGTCGGGTCAGGAGACGAGCAGTACTTC
CDR3 protein: CSVVGSGDEQYF

J gene: TRBJ1-2
D gene: TRBD1
clone size: -
V gene: TRBV10-3
CDR3 DNA: TGTGCCATCAGTAGGACAGGGGAAGTCGCTAACTATGGCTACACCTTC
CDR3 protein: CAISRTGEVANYGYTF

J gene: TRBJ2-7
D gene: -
clone size: once
V gene: TRBV6-5
CDR3 DNA: TGTGCCAGCAGTTACTCTACAGGTGCGACCTACGAGCAGTACTTC
CDR3 protein: CASSYSTGATYEQYF

J gene: TRBJ2-7
D gene: TRBD1
clone size: -
V gene: TRBV10-3
CDR3 DNA: TGTGCCATCAGTGACGTGACAGGGGGCTCCTACGAGCAGTACTTC
CDR3 protein: CAISDVTGGSYEQYF

J gene: TRBJ2-5
D gene: -
clone size: -
V gene: TRBV6-5
CDR3 DNA: TGTGCCAGCAGTTACAGGGGAGAGACCCAGTACTTC
CDR3 protein: CASSYRGETQYF

J gene: TRBJ2-1
D gene: -
clone size: -
V gene: TRBV9
CDR3 DNA: TGTGCCAGCACCCCCTCAGATTGGATCGATGAGCAGTTCTTC
CDR3 protein: CASTPSDWIDEQFF

J gene: TRBJ1-3
D gene: -
clone size: -
V gene: TRBV6-1
CDR3 DNA: TGTGCCAGCAGTGAAGCGGCCGGCCTACTGGGAAACACCATATATTTT
CDR3 protein: CASSEAAGLLGNTIYF

J gene: TRBJ2-6
D gene: -
clone size: -
V gene: TRBV5-4
CDR3 DNA: TGTGCCAGCAGCTTGCAGAGTGGTTCTGGGGCCAACGTCCTGACTTTC
CDR3 protein: CASSLQSGSGANVLTF

J gene: TRBJ1-2
D gene: -
clone size: -
V gene: TRBV9
CDR3 DNA: TGTGCCAGCAGCGTAGGGGCAGGGCAAAACTATGGCTACACCTTC
CDR3 protein: CASSVGAGQNYGYTF

J gene: TRBJ2-3
D gene: TRBD1
clone size: -
V gene: TRBV11-3
CDR3 DNA: TGCGCCAGCAGCTCCGACAGGGAGACAGATACGCAGTATTTT
CDR3 protein: CASSSDRETDTQYF

J gene: TRBJ1-1
D gene: -
clone size: -
V gene: TRBV10-3
CDR3 DNA: TGTGCCATCACTGAGGGAGCACCGAACACTGAAGCTTTCTTT
CDR3 protein: CAITEGAPNTEAFF

J gene: TRBJ2-1
D gene: -
clone size: -
V gene: TRBV7-3
CDR3 DNA: TGTGCCAGCAGCTTCGAGGACAATGAGCAGTTCTTC
CDR3 protein: CASSFEDNEQFF

J gene: TRBJ2-5
D gene: -
clone size: -
V gene: TRBV9
CDR3 DNA: TGTGCCAGCAGTCAACAGGGACTCCAAGAGACCCAGTACTTC
CDR3 protein: CASSQQGLQETQYF

J gene: TRBJ2-3
D gene: -
clone size: -
V gene: TRBV6-1
CDR3 DNA: TGTGCCAGCCCTACCGCCGGAGATACGCAGTATTTT
CDR3 protein: CASPTAGDTQYF

J gene: TRBJ2-7
D gene: TRBD1
clone size: once
V gene: TRBV6-6
CDR3 DNA: TGTGCCAGCAGTTACTCGAGGCAGGGGGCCTCCTACGAGCAGTACTTC
CDR3 protein: CASSYSRQGASYEQYF

J gene: TRBJ2-1
D gene: TRBD2
clone size: -
V gene: TRBV5-6
CDR3 DNA: TGTGCCAGCAGCTTGTGGACTAGCTCCTACAATGAGCAGTTCTTC
CDR3 protein: CASSLWTSSYNEQFF

J gene: TRBJ2-3
D gene: -
clone size: -
V gene: TRBV7-9
CDR3 DNA: TGTGCCAGCACCTACAGAAGGGACCCCGGAGGTACGCAGTATTTT
CDR3 protein: CASTYRRDPGGTQYF

J gene: TRBJ2-1
D gene: TRBD2
clone size: -
V gene: TRBV4-3
CDR3 DNA: TGCGCCAGCAGCCCGACCCCCCTAAGCGGGGGGGCGATTGAGCAGTTCTTC
CDR3 protein: CASSPTPLSGGAIEQFF

J gene: TRBJ2-1
D gene: TRBD1
clone size: -
V gene: TRBV5-5
CDR3 DNA: TGTGCCAGCAGCTTCCGGGACAGTTCCTACAATGAGCAGTTCTTC
CDR3 protein: CASSFRDSSYNEQFF

J gene: TRBJ1-2
D gene: TRBD1
clone size: -
V gene: TRBV7-9
CDR3 DNA: TGTGCCAGCAGCCAGGGGGTCTCAGGGGATGGCTACACCTTC
CDR3 protein: CASSQGVSGDGYTF

J gene: TRBJ2-7
D gene: -
clone size: -
V gene: TRBV14
CDR3 DNA: TGTGCCAGCGGCACCCTAGCGACCGAGCAGTACTTC
CDR3 protein: CASGTLATEQYF

J gene: TRBJ2-7
D gene: -
clone size: -
V gene: TRBV5-5
CDR3 DNA: TGTGCCAGCAGCTCCGGGACGGGCTACGAGCAGTACTTC
CDR3 protein: CASSSGTGYEQYF

J gene: TRBJ1-1
D gene: TRBD1
clone size: -
V gene: TRBV29-1
CDR3 DNA: TGCAGCGAACAGGGGGAGGGCACTGAAGCTTTCTTT
CDR3 protein: CSEQGEGTEAFF

J gene: TRBJ1-4
D gene: -
clone size: -
V gene: TRBV6-5
CDR3 DNA: TGTGCCAGCAGTTCCCCGACAGATACTAATGAAAAACTGTTTTTT
CDR3 protein: CASSSPTDTNEKLFF

J gene: TRBJ2-7
D gene: -
clone size: -
V gene: TRBV19
CDR3 DNA: TGTGCCAGTAGTATTGGGACCACCGGGGAGCAGTACTTC
CDR3 protein: CASSIGTTGEQYF